Sequencing of this TCR beta chain was carried out in a study of shared clonotypes between healthy human individuals. Genomic DNA (from each subset) was split evenly across several immunoSEQ plates. Only in-frame clones appear in the TCRdb table, and some are missing; sequencing was by immunoSEQ multiplex PCR. The table shows about 2 million clones, with approximately 94% occurring only once. V was cut by 4 bases and J by 0 bases, with 16 bases left in between. The CDR3 spans 16 residues. Germline V gene sequence: CDR1 SNHLY, CDR2 FYNNEI. Points on this clone: Antigen: not known.

Naive CD8 cells were CD45RO-negative, positively selected for CCR7, excluding terminally differentiated effector memory CD45RA+ cells. General study results and limits: Only blood underwent sampling, and tissue repertoires likely differ. All-four-donor shared clonotypes had higher generation probabilities than non-shared clonotypes did. Sequencing depth was predicted to influence how clonotypes are shared among donors.

Sequencing was carried out using naive CD8+ T cells sorted from blood. This chain connects TRBV2 to TRBJ2-7; a possible D gene is TRBD1 (5 bases). The TCR originated in a man younger than 35 in good health. CDR3 residues: CASSGVILTVSYEQYF. The CDR3, as DNA: TGTGCCAGCAGTGGAGTTATTTTGACAGTCTCCTACGAGCAGTACTTC. Drawing the rest from reference TRBV2 and TRBJ2-7, the complete variable domain is EPEVTQTPSHQVTQMGQEVILRCVPISNHLYFYWYRQILGQKVEFLVSFYNNEISEKSEIFDDQFSVERPDGSNFTLKIRSTKLEDSAMYFCASSGVILTVSYEQYFGPGTRLTVT.